This TCR beta chain emerged from a study of blood T cell repertoires in COVID-19 (dated by TCRdb to 2020 to 2021). Regarding the study in general: Collaborator samples came from the United States, Italy and Spain and covered acute and convalescent phases of COVID-19. The material from the prospective study consisted of cDNA or gDNA derived from T cells, B-cell-depleted T cells, or PBMCs. Deeply sampled blood TCRbeta repertoires from subjects exposed to, actively infected with, or recovered from COVID-19 were included in the dataset. The repertoires were made available in a free public database intended to serve as a resource for research on the immune response to SARS-CoV-2. Samples came from the ongoing ImmuneRACE study (first 160 participants) plus 1,254 subjects from 6 global collaborators. Nearly every sample came with metadata listing a de-identified subject ID, COVID-19 status, age in years and sex. Where available, HLA class I and class II types were obtained from metadata supplied by the sample provider rather than from assay-based typing. Broader findings and caveats from the paper: The quantity of clinical and demographic metadata differed by source and by participant and was supplied without curation.

CDR1 and CDR2 are read off the germline V gene as SGHRS and YFSETQ. Reading from cysteine to phenylalanine, the CDR3 counts 14 amino acids. Of the read, only the CDR3 DNA is kept; its 42 bases are in frame from base 1. Trimming accounts for 4 bases at V and 5 bases at J, while the number of junction bases matched to no gene is 2. TCRbeta CDR3 regions were amplified from genomic DNA using the immunoSEQ Assay, a bias-controlled multiplex PCR. As for how the authors treated the data: The number of nucleated cells in each sample was estimated by amplification of reference gene primers within the assay. To quantify the absolute abundance of each unique TCRbeta CDR3 rearrangement, sequence reads were collapsed and filtered. For each sample, productive Simpson clonality was calculated as the square root of Simpson's diversity index over productive rearrangements. TCRdb mirrors the immuneACCESS table, restricted to in-frame sequences. Some clones are absent from its copies; in checked studies, under half trace to an unresolved V gene, and the reason for the others is unknown. V and J calls and clone size follow that table, whereas D and trimming were derived from the DNA. This sample lists roughly 200,000 clones; roughly 80% were detected once. Less than 7% of the sample comes from the top ten.

The collaborating institutions used their own protocols to collect whole blood in K2EDTA tubes. For TCRbeta analysis, collaborators shipped samples in one of three forms: frozen whole blood, isolated PBMCs, or DNA extracted from either of those sample types. Regarding this clone: Its antigen has not been determined. Within one base of it there is no much larger clone, and no base qualities were kept.

The chain couples TRBV5-1 to TRBJ1-4; 10 central nucleotides agree with TRBD1. Sequencing input: peripheral blood. This receptor was identified in a man aged 55 to 70 with acute or convalescent COVID-19. The nucleotide sequence is TGCGCCAGCAGCCGGACAGGGGGGAATGAAAAACTGTTTTTT. This yields the protein CASSRTGGNEKLFF.